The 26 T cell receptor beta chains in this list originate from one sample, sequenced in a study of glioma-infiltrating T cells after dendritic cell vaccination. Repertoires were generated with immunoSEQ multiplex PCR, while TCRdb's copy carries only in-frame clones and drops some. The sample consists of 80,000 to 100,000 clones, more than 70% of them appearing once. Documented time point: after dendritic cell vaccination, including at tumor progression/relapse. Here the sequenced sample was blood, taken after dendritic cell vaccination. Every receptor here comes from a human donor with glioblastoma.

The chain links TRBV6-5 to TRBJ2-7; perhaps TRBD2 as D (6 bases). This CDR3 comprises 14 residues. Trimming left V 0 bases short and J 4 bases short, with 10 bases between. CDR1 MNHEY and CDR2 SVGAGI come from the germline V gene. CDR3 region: CASSYSRRGYEQYF. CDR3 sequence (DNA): TGTGCCAGCAGTTACTCGAGGAGGGGATACGAGCAGTACTTC.

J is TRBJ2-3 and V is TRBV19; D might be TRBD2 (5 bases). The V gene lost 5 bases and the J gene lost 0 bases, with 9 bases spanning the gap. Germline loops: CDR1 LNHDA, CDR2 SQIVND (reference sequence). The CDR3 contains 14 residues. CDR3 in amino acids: CASSQRWSTDTQYF. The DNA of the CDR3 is TGTGCCAGTAGTCAGCGGTGGAGCACAGATACGCAGTATTTT.

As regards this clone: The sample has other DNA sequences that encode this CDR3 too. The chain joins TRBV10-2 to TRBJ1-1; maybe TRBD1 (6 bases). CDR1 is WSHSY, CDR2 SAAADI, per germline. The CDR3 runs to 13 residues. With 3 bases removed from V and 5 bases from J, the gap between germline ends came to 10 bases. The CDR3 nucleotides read TGCGCCAGCAGTGAACAAGGGGGAACTGAAGCTTTCTTT. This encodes CASSEQGGTEAFF.

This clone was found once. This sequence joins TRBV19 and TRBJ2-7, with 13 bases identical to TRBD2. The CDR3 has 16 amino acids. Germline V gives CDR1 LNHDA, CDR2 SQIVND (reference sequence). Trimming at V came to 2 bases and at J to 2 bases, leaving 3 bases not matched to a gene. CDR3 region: CASSIRLAGGTYEQYF. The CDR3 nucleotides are TGTGCCAGTAGTATAAGACTAGCGGGGGGCACCTACGAGCAGTACTTC.

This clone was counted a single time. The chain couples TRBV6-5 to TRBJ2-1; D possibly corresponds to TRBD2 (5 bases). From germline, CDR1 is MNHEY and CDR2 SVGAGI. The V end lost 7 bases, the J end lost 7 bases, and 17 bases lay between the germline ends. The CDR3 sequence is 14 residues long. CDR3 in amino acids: CASNRGSLRNEQFF. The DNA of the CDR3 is TGTGCCAGCAATAGAGGGAGTCTTCGAAATGAGCAGTTCTTC.

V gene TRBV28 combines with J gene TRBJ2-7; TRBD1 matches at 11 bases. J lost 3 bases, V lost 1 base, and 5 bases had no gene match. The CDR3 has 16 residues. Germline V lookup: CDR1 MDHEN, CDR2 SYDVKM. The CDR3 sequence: CASSLFHGTGGYEQYF. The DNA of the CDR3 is TGTGCCAGCAGTTTATTTCACGGGACAGGGGGCTACGAGCAGTACTTC.

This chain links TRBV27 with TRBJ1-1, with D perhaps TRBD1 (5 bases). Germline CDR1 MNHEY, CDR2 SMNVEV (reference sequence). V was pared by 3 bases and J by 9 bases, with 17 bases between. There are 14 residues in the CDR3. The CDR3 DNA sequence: TGTGCCAGCAGTTTTCTAGACAGCTTAGATCAAGCTTTCTTT. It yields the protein CASSFLDSLDQAFF.

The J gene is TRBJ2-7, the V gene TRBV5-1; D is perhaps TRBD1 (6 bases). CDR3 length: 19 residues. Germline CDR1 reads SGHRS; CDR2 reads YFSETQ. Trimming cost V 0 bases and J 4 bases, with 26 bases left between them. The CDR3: CASSLVQGRTSLGTYEQYF. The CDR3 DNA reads TGCGCCAGCAGCTTGGTACAGGGTCGCACAAGTTTAGGCACATACGAGCAGTACTTC.

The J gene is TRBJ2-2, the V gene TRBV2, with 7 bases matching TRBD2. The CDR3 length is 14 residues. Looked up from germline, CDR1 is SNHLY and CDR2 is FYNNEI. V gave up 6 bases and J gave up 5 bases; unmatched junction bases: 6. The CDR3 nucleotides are TGTGCCAGCAGGCTAGCGGCCCGAACCGGGGAGCTGTTTTTT. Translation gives CASRLAARTGELFF.

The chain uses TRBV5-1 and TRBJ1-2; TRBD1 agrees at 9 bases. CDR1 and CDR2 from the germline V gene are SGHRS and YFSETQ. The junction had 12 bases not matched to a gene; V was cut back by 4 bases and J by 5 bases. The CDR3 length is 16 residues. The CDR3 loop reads CASSASPGTGNYGYTF. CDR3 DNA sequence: TGCGCCAGCAGCGCCTCTCCCGGGACAGGGAATTATGGCTACACCTTC.

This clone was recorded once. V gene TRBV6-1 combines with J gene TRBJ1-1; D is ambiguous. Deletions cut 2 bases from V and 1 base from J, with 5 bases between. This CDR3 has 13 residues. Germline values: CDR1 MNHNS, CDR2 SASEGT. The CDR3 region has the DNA TGTGCCAGCAGTGAATTGCGGAACACTGAAGCTTTCTTT. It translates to CASSELRNTEAFF.

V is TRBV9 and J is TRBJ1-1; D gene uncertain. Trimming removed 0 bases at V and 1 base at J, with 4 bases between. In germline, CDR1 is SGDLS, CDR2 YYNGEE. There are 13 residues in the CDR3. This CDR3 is CASSVAGNTEAFF. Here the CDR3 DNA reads TGTGCCAGCAGCGTAGCAGGGAACACTGAAGCTTTCTTT.

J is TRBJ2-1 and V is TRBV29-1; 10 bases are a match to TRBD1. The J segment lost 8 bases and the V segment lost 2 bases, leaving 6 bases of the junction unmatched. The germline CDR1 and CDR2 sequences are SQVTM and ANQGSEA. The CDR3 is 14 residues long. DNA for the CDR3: TGCAGCGTTGAAAAGTGGGACAGGGGCGATGAGCAGTTCTTC. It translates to CSVEKWDRGDEQFF.

The CDR3 region has the DNA TGTGCCAGCTCACCATCGAGACAGGGGGGATACGAGCAGTACTTC. Amino acid sequence: CASSPSRQGGYEQYF. The J gene is TRBJ2-7, the V gene TRBV18; 9 bases align to TRBD1. The V segment lost 2 bases and the J segment 4 bases; nucleotides outside the gene matches: 6. There are 15 residues in the CDR3. Germline V gives CDR1 KGHSH, CDR2 LQKENI.

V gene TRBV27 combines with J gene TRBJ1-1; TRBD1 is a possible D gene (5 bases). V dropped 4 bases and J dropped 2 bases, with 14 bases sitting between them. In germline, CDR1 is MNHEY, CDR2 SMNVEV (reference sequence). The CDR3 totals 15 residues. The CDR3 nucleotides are TGTGCCAGCAGTTCCCGAAGACAGCTTAACACTGAAGCTTTCTTT. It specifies CASSSRRQLNTEAFF.

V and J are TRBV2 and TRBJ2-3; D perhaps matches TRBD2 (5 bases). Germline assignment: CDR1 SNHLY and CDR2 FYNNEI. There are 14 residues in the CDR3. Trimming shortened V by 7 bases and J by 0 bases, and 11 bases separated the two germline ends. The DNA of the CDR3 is TGTGCCAGCACCCGAGGGTGGAGCACAGATACGCAGTATTTT. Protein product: CASTRGWSTDTQYF. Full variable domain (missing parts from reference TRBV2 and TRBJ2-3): EPEVTQTPSHQVTQMGQEVILRCVPISNHLYFYWYRQILGQKVEFLVSFYNNEISEKSEIFDDQFSVERPDGSNFTLKIRSTKLEDSAMYFCASTRGWSTDTQYFGPGTRLTVL.

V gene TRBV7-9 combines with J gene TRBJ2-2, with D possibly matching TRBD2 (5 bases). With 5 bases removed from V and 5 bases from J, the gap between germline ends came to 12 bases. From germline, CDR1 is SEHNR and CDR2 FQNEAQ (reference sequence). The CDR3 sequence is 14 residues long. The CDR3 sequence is CASSAYGSTGELFF. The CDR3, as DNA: TGTGCCAGCAGCGCATATGGGAGTACCGGGGAGCTGTTTTTT.

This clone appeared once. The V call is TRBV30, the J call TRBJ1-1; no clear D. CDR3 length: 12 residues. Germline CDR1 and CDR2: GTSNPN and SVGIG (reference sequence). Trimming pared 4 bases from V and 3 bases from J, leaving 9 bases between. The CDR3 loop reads CAWTRLYTEAFF. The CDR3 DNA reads TGTGCCTGGACTAGGTTGTACACTGAAGCTTTCTTT.

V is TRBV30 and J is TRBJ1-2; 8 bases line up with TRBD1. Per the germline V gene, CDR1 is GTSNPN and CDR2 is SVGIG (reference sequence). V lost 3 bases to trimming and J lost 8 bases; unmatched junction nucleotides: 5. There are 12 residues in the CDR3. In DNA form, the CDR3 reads TGTGCCTGGAGAGTTTCAGGGGGCGGCTACACCTTC. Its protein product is CAWRVSGGGYTF.

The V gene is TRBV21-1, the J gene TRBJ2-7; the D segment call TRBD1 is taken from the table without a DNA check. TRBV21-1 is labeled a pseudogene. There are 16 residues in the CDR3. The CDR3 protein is CASSLQGEYHVYEQYF. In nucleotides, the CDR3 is TGTGCCAGCAGCCTACAGGGGGAATACCATGTTTACGAGCAGTACTTC.

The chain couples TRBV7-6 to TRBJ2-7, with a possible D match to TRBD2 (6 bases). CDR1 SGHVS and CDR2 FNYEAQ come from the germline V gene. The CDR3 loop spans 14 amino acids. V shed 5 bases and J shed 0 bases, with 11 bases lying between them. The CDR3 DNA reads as TGTGCCAGCAGCCCCCGCGGGGACTCCTACGAGCAGTACTTC. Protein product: CASSPRGDSYEQYF.

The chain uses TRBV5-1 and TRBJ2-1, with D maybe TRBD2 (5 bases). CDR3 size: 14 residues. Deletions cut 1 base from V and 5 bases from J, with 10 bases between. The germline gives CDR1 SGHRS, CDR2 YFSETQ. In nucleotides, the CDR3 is TGCGCCAGCAGCTTGTTTCTAGCCGACAATGAGCAGTTCTTC. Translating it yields CASSLFLADNEQFF. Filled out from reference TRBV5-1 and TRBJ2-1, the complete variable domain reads KAGVTQTPRYLIKTRGQQVTLSCSPISGHRSVSWYQQTPGQGLQFLFEYFSETQRNKGNFPGRFSGRQFSNSRSEMNVSTLELGDSALYLCASSLFLADNEQFFGPGTRLTVL.

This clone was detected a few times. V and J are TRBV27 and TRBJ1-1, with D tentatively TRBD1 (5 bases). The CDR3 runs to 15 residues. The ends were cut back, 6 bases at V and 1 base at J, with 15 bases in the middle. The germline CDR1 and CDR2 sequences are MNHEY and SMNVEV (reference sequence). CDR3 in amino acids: CASRRLGGWNTEAFF. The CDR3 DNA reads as TGTGCCAGCAGACGATTGGGGGGATGGAACACTGAAGCTTTCTTT.

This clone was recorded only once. This CDR3 is CASSPPGGDAYEQYF. The CDR3 DNA is TGTGCCAGCAGCCCGCCAGGGGGCGACGCCTACGAGCAGTACTTC. This sequence joins TRBV13 and TRBJ2-7; 8 bases fit TRBD1. With V trimmed by 5 bases and J by 2 bases, 8 bases remained unmatched. The CDR3 extends over 15 amino acids. Germline loops: CDR1 PRHDT, CDR2 FYEKMQ (reference sequence).

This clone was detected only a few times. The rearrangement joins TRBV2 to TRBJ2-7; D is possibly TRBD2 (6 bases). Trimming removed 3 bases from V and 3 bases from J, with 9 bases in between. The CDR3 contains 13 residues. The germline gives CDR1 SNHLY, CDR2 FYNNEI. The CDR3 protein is CASSDRRVYEQYF. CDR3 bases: TGTGCCAGCAGTGACAGGAGGGTCTACGAGCAGTACTTC.

The CDR3 region is CASSPTQGRNYGYTF. The DNA of the CDR3 is TGTGCCAGCAGCCCCACACAGGGGAGGAACTATGGCTACACCTTC. The chain recombines TRBV6-5 with TRBJ1-2; 7 bases match TRBD1. Losses at the gene ends were 6 bases for V and 2 bases for J; bases not matched to a gene: 9. Germline assignment: CDR1 MNHEY and CDR2 SVGAGI. The CDR3 is 15 residues long.